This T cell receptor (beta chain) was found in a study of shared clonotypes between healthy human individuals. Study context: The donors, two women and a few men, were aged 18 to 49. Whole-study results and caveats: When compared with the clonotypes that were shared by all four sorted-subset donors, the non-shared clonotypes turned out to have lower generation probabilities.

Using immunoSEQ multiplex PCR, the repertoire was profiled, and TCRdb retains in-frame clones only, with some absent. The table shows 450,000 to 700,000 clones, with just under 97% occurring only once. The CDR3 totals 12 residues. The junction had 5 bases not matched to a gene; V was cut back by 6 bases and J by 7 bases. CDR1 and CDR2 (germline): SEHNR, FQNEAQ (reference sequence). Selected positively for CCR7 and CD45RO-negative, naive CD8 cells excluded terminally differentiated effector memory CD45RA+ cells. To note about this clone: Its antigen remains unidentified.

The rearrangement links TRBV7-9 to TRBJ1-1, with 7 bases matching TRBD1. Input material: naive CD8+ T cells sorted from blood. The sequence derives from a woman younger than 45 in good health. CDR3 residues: CASRGGTDEAFF. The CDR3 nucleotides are TGTGCCAGCAGGGGAGGGACAGATGAAGCTTTCTTT. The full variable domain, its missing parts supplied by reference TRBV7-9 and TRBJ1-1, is DTGVSQNPRHKITKRGQNVTFRCDPISEHNRLYWYRQTLGQGPEFLTYFQNEAQLEKSRLLSDRFSAERPKGSFSTLEIQRTEQGDSAMYLCASRGGTDEAFFGQGTRLTVV.